Detailed here is one T cell receptor (beta chain). The antigen remains unidentified. The data belong to a study of T cells after yellow fever vaccination. Findings and caveats of the study: The study re-detected most primary-vaccination clones after the booster (roughly 95% CD4, 88% CD8). A small proportion of clonotypes was detected in both the CD4 and CD8 compartments.

The CDR3 runs 13 residues. Germline V gene sequence: CDR1 SEHNR, CDR2 FQNEAQ (reference sequence). Trimming stripped 3 bases from V and 6 bases from J, with 9 bases between. Production of TCR cDNA was by 5'RACE template switching, which also added a universal primer site and UMIs. Each CDR3 protein gets one entry after TCRdb re-called the 5' RACE reads with MiXCR. The table shows 450,000 to 650,000 distinct CDR3 sequences, with about a fifth occurring only once. The sample here was PBMCs, taken roughly 23 days after the first yellow fever vaccination. This clonotype was obtained from a man aged 18 to 30 who received the YFV17D yellow fever vaccine. V gene TRBV7-9 combines with J gene TRBJ1-3, with D perhaps TRBD1 (5 bases). This CDR3 reads CASSFTGQNTIYF. The CDR3 DNA follows: TGTGCCAGCAGCTTCACAGGCCAAAACACCATATATTTT. The full variable domain, rest sourced from reference TRBV7-9 and TRBJ1-3, is DTGVSQNPRHKITKRGQNVTFRCDPISEHNRLYWYRQTLGQGPEFLTYFQNEAQLEKSRLLSDRFSAERPKGSFSTLEIQRTEQGDSAMYLCASSFTGQNTIYFGEGSWLTVV.